This T cell receptor beta chain appears in the sequencing data of a study of T cells in Graves' hyperthyroidism and ophthalmopathy. RNA transcripts provided the source from which TCR beta CDR3 regions were amplified. When the TCR CDR3 underwent first-round RT-PCR, the HTBI primer set was used. TCRdb re-derived calls from the multiplex PCR reads in MiXCR, one entry per CDR3 protein. The data contain roughly 500,000 distinct CDR3 sequences, 46% of them singletons. Germline values: CDR1 SGHTA, CDR2 FQGNSA. The CDR3 has 14 residues. The ends lost 2 bases at V and 2 bases at J; junction bases unmatched: 3.

Sequencing was carried out using peripheral blood or thyroid tissue (not recorded which). The chain recombines TRBV7-2 with TRBJ2-7, with 7 nucleotides matching TRBD2. The receptor was derived from an adult woman with Graves' disease, either hyperthyroidism or ophthalmopathy (not recorded which). In DNA, the CDR3 is TGTGCCAGCAGCTTACGGGGGGTGACCTACGAGCAGTACTTC. It is translated as CASSLRGVTYEQYF.